This TCR beta chain appears in the sequencing data of a study of cytomegalovirus exposure and HLA in healthy donors. The study ran its PCR with 60 Vbeta and 13 Jbeta primers. The protocol was immunoSEQ multiplex PCR, while the TCRdb copy is restricted to in-frame clones and leaves out a portion. The sample includes fewer than 300,000 clones, 80% to 90% seen only once; the top ten take roughly 4%. The specimen was PBMCs. The sequence was collected from a man aged 35 to 55 in good health and CMV-seropositive.

CDR3 DNA sequence: TGTGCCAGCAGCATCGGGACTAGCGGGAGAGATGAGCAGTTCTTC. Its protein product is CASSIGTSGRDEQFF. The V gene is TRBV7-2, the J gene TRBJ2-1; 14 positions match TRBD2. The CDR3 runs 15 residues. Germline CDR1 reads SGHTA; CDR2 reads FQGNSA. With 5 bases clipped from V and 8 bases from J, the junction kept 5 bases outside the gene matches.